This T cell receptor (beta chain) was profiled in a study of blood T cell repertoires in COVID-19. Overall study context: T cells, B-cell-depleted T cells, or PBMCs supplied cDNA or gDNA.

V gave up 4 bases and J gave up 8 bases, with 11 bases separating them. The germline CDR1 and CDR2 sequences are SGHTA and FQGTGA. The CDR3 runs to 13 residues. As processed by the authors: For nucleated cells, counts were estimated from reference gene primer amplification. The data were produced by immunoSEQ multiplex PCR, yet TCRdb's version contains in-frame clones alone and is incomplete. The DNA gave D and trimming, while V, J and clone size come from that table. The sample shows hundreds of thousands of clones, around 87% of them seen only once. This chain links TRBV7-3 with TRBJ1-4; D possibly corresponds to TRBD1 (6 bases). The origin of this receptor is an older woman with COVID-19, enrolled during active disease. Sequencing input: peripheral blood. This chain's CDR3 is CASSSRQGEKLFF. The CDR3 DNA sequence: TGTGCCAGCAGCTCCCGTCAGGGGGAAAAACTGTTTTTT.